Listed below are T cell receptor beta chains from one sample, sequenced in a study of identical twins. TCRdb fed the 5' RACE reads into MiXCR, producing one record per CDR3 protein. The sample yields a few hundred thousand distinct CDR3 sequences, 9.5% to 10% seen once. A further study also used this sample, focusing on yellow fever vaccine responses in identical twins.

What was sequenced was PBMCs. The receptors stem from a woman younger than 30 in good health. Each CDR3 is given with its conserved first and last residue. D genes are given only for firm matches. Not all rows give a size; the values are once, few, many and, for expanded clones, a class.

>TRBV15|TRBJ1-2|few|NA
CATSRVVDPEGGYTF
TGTGCCACCAGCAGAGTCGTGGATCCCGAGGGGGGCTACACCTTC
>TRBV5-6|TRBJ1-5|many|NA
CASSLASGGGGLKRPQHF
TGTGCCAGCAGCTTGGCAAGTGGCGGAGGCGGACTAAAACGGCCCCAGCATTTT
>TRBV3-1|TRBJ2-1|NA|NA
CASSQDPGDINYNEQFF
TGTGCCAGCAGCCAAGATCCCGGGGACATAAACTACAATGAGCAGTTCTTC
>TRBV30|TRBJ2-2|NA|TRBD1
CAWGTGVGELFF
TGTGCCTGGGGTACAGGGGTTGGGGAGCTGTTTTTT
>TRBV6-1|TRBJ2-4|NA|TRBD2
CASRGLEQRENIQYF
TGTGCCAGCAGAGGACTAGAGCAGAGGGAAAACATTCAGTACTTC
>TRBV7-2|TRBJ2-1|many|TRBD2
CASSPGGLGNNEQFF
TGTGCCAGCAGTCCTGGGGGACTAGGAAACAATGAGCAGTTCTTC
>TRBV9|TRBJ2-7|few|NA
CASSGGPPSSYEQYF
TGTGCCAGCAGCGGGGGGCCTCCGTCCTCCTACGAGCAGTACTTC
>TRBV11-1|TRBJ2-7|NA|TRBD1
CASSKPGQGEFYEQYF
TGTGCCAGCAGCAAACCGGGACAGGGGGAGTTCTACGAGCAGTACTTC
>TRBV6-2/TRBV6-3|TRBJ2-1|many|NA
CASSYNSAGNEQFF
TGTGCCAGCAGTTACAATAGCGCGGGCAATGAGCAGTTCTTC
>TRBV4-3|TRBJ2-7|NA|NA
CASSQDPVSYEQYF
TGCGCCAGCAGCCAAGATCCCGTCTCCTACGAGCAGTACTTC
>TRBV15|TRBJ2-7|many|TRBD2
CATSRVSGSPEQYF
TGTGCCACCAGCAGAGTTAGCGGGAGCCCCGAGCAGTACTTC
>TRBV27|TRBJ1-5|NA|TRBD1
CASSRQGMRGNQPQHF
TGTGCCAGCAGCCGACAGGGTATGAGGGGCAATCAGCCCCAGCATTTT
>TRBV15|TRBJ2-7|many|NA
CATSGLSYEQYF
TGTGCCACCAGCGGTCTCTCCTACGAGCAGTACTTC
>TRBV7-9|TRBJ2-7|many|TRBD2
CAGQVGGVYEQYF
TGTGCCGGCCAGGTCGGGGGGGTCTACGAGCAGTACTTC
>TRBV6-2/TRBV6-3|TRBJ2-2|NA|NA
CASSYPTLNTGELFF
TGTGCCAGCAGTTACCCGACTCTAAACACCGGGGAGCTGTTTTTT
>TRBV11-2|TRBJ2-5|few|TRBD2
CASSAGLAGHQETQYF
TGTGCCAGCAGCGCCGGACTAGCGGGGCACCAAGAGACCCAGTACTTC
>TRBV6-5|TRBJ1-5|NA|TRBD1
CASSYSRSTGATIEPQHF
TGTGCCAGCAGTTACTCTAGGTCGACAGGGGCCACGATCGAGCCCCAGCATTTT
>TRBV6-1|TRBJ2-7|NA|NA
CASSRETGPSTYEQYF
TGTGCCAGCAGCCGAGAGACGGGCCCAAGCACCTACGAGCAGTACTTC
>TRBV7-9|TRBJ2-1|NA|NA
CASSPPGPGAQNNEQFF
TGTGCCAGCAGCCCCCCAGGTCCGGGGGCGCAAAACAATGAGCAGTTCTTC
>TRBV5-1|TRBJ2-5|NA|TRBD2
CASSSPGTSRETQYF
TGCGCCAGCAGCTCACCCGGGACTAGCAGGGAGACCCAGTACTTC
>TRBV2|TRBJ1-3|few|NA
CASSSINFSGNTIYF
TGTGCCAGCAGTTCAATCAACTTCTCTGGAAACACCATATATTTT
>TRBV11-2|TRBJ2-1|few|NA
CASSLLGIGEQFF
TGTGCCAGCAGCTTACTGGGAATTGGTGAGCAGTTCTTC
>TRBV6-2/TRBV6-3|TRBJ2-7|few|TRBD2
CASSQQKPGLAGSYEQYF
TGTGCCAGCAGTCAACAAAAACCGGGACTAGCGGGGTCCTACGAGCAGTACTTC
>TRBV7-9|TRBJ1-2|NA|TRBD1
CASSPRQGPTNYGYTF
TGTGCCAGCAGCCCCCGACAGGGCCCCACTAACTATGGCTACACCTTC
>TRBV10-3|TRBJ1-3|few|NA
CAIRAPGGNTIYF
TGTGCCATCAGGGCACCGGGAGGAAACACCATATATTTT
>TRBV5-1|TRBJ2-3|NA|NA
CASSLALVGLTDTQYF
TGCGCCAGCAGCTTGGCCCTTGTCGGACTTACAGATACGCAGTATTTT
>TRBV29-1|TRBJ2-5|NA|TRBD1
CSVEGDRFQETQYF
TGCAGCGTTGAAGGGGACAGGTTCCAAGAGACCCAGTACTTC
>TRBV18|TRBJ2-5|NA|NA
CASSPPVKGETQYF
TGTGCCAGCTCACCACCCGTCAAGGGAGAGACCCAGTACTTC
>TRBV12-3/TRBV12-4|TRBJ2-3|NA|TRBD2
CASSFSTASGLSTDTQYF
TGTGCCAGCAGTTTCTCGACCGCTAGCGGTCTAAGCACAGATACGCAGTATTTT
>TRBV6-5|TRBJ2-1|many|TRBD2
CASSYAGGNYNEQFF
TGTGCCAGCAGTTACGCGGGGGGGAACTACAATGAGCAGTTCTTC
>TRBV7-6|TRBJ2-5|NA|NA
CASSLFVAAGGETQYF
TGTGCCAGCAGCTTATTCGTAGCGGCCGGGGGAGAGACCCAGTACTTC
>TRBV5-1|TRBJ1-6|few|NA
CASSFLQGSSPLHF
TGCGCCAGCAGCTTTCTTCAGGGGAGCTCACCCCTCCACTTT
>TRBV7-2|TRBJ2-7|many|NA
CASSVSYEQYF
TGTGCCAGCAGCGTCTCCTACGAGCAGTACTTC
>TRBV11-2|TRBJ2-7|NA|NA
CASSLVAVQTYEQYF
TGTGCCAGCAGCTTAGTAGCCGTCCAGACCTACGAGCAGTACTTC
>TRBV7-9|TRBJ2-3|NA|NA
CASSSLSLASTDTQYF
TGTGCCAGCAGCTCGCTGTCTTTAGCTAGCACAGATACGCAGTATTTT
>TRBV4-3|TRBJ2-3|many|TRBD2
CASSQDFLAGNTDTQYF
TGCGCCAGCAGCCAAGATTTCCTAGCGGGGAATACAGATACGCAGTATTTT
>TRBV9|TRBJ2-1|many|TRBD2
CASSYRLAGEPQHEQFF
TGTGCCAGCAGTTATAGACTAGCGGGAGAGCCGCAGCACGAGCAGTTCTTC
>TRBV6-5|TRBJ2-5|NA|NA
CASSYRGGTSQETQYF
TGTGCCAGCAGTTACAGAGGGGGGACTTCACAAGAGACCCAGTACTTC
>TRBV29-1|TRBJ2-1|NA|NA
CSVEDPDNGFWDEQFF
TGCAGCGTTGAAGATCCCGATAATGGGTTTTGGGATGAGCAGTTCTTC
>TRBV7-3|TRBJ2-5|few|TRBD1
CASSLTGTGGRETQYF
TGTGCCAGCAGCTTAACTGGGACAGGGGGCCGGGAGACCCAGTACTTC
>TRBV6-1|TRBJ1-4|few|NA
CASRSGRGEKLFF
TGTGCCAGCAGATCCGGTCGCGGGGAAAAACTGTTTTTT
>TRBV29-1|TRBJ2-1|few|TRBD2
CSVAGGRALEQFF
TGCAGCGTTGCCGGCGGGAGGGCTCTTGAGCAGTTCTTC
>TRBV6-1|TRBJ2-1|few|TRBD2
CASSRGSGGGPSSYNEQFF
TGTGCCAGCAGCCGTGGGTCTGGCGGGGGGCCCAGCTCCTACAATGAGCAGTTCTTC
>TRBV27|TRBJ2-5|NA|TRBD2
CASKSGGAVEETQYF
TGTGCCAGCAAGAGCGGGGGGGCCGTAGAAGAGACCCAGTACTTC
>TRBV20-1|TRBJ2-7|few|NA
CSARDSRGGYEQYF
TGCAGTGCTAGAGATTCCCGAGGGGGCTACGAGCAGTACTTC
>TRBV5-1|TRBJ2-7|few|NA
CASSFGGLSYEQYF
TGCGCCAGCAGCTTTGGGGGGCTAAGTTACGAGCAGTACTTC
>TRBV5-1|TRBJ2-7|many|TRBD2
CASSFGLAGKAFEQYF
TGCGCCAGCAGCTTCGGGCTAGCGGGAAAGGCGTTCGAGCAGTACTTC
>TRBV5-1|TRBJ1-1|many|NA
CASTLDGMNTEAFF
TGCGCCAGCACCCTAGACGGTATGAACACTGAAGCTTTCTTT
>TRBV28|TRBJ1-1|many|NA
CASSSPGYNTEAFF
TGTGCCAGCAGTTCCCCGGGATACAACACTGAAGCTTTCTTT
>TRBV28|TRBJ2-6|few|TRBD1
CASSSTRDRESGANVLTF
TGTGCCAGCAGTTCCACCCGGGACAGGGAATCTGGGGCCAACGTCCTGACTTTC
>TRBV4-1|TRBJ2-1|few|NA
CASSQEAGTPYNEQFF
TGCGCCAGCAGCCAAGAGGCGGGGACCCCCTACAATGAGCAGTTCTTC
>TRBV30|TRBJ2-1|few|NA
CAWSNGNEQFF
TGTGCCTGGAGTAACGGCAATGAGCAGTTCTTC
>TRBV29-1|TRBJ1-1|few|NA
CSVVGELTEAFF
TGCAGCGTTGTTGGGGAGCTAACTGAAGCTTTCTTT
>TRBV6-2/TRBV6-3|TRBJ1-1|many|NA
CASRSGPYPAFF
TGTGCCAGCAGGTCGGGACCCTATCCAGCTTTCTTT